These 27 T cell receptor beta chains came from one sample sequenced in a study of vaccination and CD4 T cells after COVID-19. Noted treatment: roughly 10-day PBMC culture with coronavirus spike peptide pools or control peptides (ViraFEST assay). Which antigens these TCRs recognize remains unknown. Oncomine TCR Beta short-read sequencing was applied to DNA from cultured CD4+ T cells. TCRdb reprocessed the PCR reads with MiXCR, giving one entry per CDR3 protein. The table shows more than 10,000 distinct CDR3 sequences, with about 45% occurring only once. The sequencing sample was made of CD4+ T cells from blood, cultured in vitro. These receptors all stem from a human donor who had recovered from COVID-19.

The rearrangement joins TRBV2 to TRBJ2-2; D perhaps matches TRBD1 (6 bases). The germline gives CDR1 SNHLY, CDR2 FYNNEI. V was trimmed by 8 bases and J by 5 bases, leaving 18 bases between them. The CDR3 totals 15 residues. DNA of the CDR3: TGTGCCAGCGGATTCTTCGGGACACAGACCGGGGAGCTGTTTTTT. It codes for CASGFFGTQTGELFF. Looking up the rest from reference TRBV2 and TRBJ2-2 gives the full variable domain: EPEVTQTPSHQVTQMGQEVILRCVPISNHLYFYWYRQILGQKVEFLVSFYNNEISEKSEIFDDQFSVERPDGSNFTLKIRSTKLEDSAMYFCASGFFGTQTGELFFGEGSRLTVL.

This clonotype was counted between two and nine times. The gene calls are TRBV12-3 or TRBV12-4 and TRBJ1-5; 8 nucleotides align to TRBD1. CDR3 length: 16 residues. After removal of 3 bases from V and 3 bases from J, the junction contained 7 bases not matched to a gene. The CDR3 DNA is TGTGCCAGCAGTTTGGGACAGGTACGTCTCAATCAGCCCCAGCATTTT. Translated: CASSLGQVRLNQPQHF.

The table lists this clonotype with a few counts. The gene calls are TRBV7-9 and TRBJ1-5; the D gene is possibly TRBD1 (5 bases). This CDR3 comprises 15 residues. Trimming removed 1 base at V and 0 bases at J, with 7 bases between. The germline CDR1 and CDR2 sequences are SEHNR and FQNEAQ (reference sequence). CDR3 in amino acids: CASSLGDYSNQPQHF. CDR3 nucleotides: TGTGCCAGCAGCTTAGGGGACTATAGCAATCAGCCCCAGCATTTT.

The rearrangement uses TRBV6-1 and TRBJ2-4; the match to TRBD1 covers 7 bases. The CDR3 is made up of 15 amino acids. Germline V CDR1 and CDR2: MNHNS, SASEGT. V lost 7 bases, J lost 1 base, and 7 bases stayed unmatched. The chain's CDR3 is CASTSTQGAKNIQYF. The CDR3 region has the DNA TGTGCCAGCACAAGCACACAGGGGGCCAAAAACATTCAGTACTTC.

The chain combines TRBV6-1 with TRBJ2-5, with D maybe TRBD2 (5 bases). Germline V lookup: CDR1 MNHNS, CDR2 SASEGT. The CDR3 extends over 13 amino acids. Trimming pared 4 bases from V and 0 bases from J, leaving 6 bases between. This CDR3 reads CASSAGYQETQYF. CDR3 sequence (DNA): TGTGCCAGCAGTGCGGGGTACCAAGAGACCCAGTACTTC.

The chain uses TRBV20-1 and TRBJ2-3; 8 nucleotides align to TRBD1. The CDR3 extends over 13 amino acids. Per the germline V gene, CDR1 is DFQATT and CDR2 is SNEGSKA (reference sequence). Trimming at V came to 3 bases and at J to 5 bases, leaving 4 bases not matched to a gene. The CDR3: CSASQGAKDTQYF. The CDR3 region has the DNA TGCAGTGCTAGCCAGGGGGCTAAAGATACGCAGTATTTT.

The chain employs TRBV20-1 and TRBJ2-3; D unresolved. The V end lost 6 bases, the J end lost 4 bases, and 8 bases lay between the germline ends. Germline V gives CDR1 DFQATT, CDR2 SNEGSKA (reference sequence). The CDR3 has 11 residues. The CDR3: CSAPTPDTQYF. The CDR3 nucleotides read TGCAGTGCCCCTACCCCAGATACGCAGTATTTT.

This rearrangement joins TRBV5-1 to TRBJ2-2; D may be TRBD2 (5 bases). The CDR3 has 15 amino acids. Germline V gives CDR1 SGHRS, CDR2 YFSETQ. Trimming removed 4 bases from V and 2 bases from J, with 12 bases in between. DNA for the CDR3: TGCGCCAGCAGCCTGAGACGGGGTAACACCGGGGAGCTGTTTTTT. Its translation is CASSLRRGNTGELFF. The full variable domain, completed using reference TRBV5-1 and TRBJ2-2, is KAGVTQTPRYLIKTRGQQVTLSCSPISGHRSVSWYQQTPGQGLQFLFEYFSETQRNKGNFPGRFSGRQFSNSRSEMNVSTLELGDSALYLCASSLRRGNTGELFFGEGSRLTVL.

This chain's CDR3 is CASSSPGTGLRRGTEAFF. In DNA, the CDR3 is TGTGCCAGCAGTTCACCCGGGACAGGGTTAAGAAGGGGCACTGAAGCTTTCTTT. The V and J genes are TRBV6-2 or TRBV6-3 and TRBJ1-1, with 9 bases matching TRBD1. CDR3 length: 18 residues. V trimming: 4 bases; J trimming: 4 bases; junction bases outside the gene matches: 16. Germline CDR1 reads MNHEY; CDR2 reads SVGEGT.

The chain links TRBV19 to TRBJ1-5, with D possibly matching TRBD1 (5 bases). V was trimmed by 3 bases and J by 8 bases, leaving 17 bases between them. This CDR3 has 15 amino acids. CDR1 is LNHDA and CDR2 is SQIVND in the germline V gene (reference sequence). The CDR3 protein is CASSIPHGAGEPQHF. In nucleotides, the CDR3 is TGTGCCAGTAGTATTCCCCATGGGGCGGGGGAGCCCCAGCATTTT.

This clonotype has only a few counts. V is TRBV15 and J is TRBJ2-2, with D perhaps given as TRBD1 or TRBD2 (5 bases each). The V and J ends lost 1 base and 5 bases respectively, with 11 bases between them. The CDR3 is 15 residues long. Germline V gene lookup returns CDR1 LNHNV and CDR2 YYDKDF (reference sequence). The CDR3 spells CATSRGGIGTGELFF. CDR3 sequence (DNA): TGTGCCACCAGCAGAGGGGGGATAGGGACCGGGGAGCTGTTTTTT.

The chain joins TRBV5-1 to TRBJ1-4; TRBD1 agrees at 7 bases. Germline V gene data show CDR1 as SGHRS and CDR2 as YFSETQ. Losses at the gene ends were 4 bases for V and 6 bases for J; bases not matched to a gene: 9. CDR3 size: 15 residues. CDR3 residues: CASSSGGTDDEKLFF. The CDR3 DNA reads TGCGCCAGCAGCAGCGGAGGGACAGACGATGAAAAACTGTTTTTT.

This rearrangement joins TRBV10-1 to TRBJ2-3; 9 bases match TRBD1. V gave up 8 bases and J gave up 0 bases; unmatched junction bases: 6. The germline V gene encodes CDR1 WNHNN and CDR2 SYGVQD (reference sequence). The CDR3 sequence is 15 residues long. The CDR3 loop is CASGDRDLSTDTQYF. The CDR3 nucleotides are TGCGCCAGCGGGGACAGGGACCTCAGCACAGATACGCAGTATTTT.

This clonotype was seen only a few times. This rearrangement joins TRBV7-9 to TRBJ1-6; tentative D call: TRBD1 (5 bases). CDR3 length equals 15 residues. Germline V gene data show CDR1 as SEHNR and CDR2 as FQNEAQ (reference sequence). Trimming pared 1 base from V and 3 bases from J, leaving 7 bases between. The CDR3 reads CASSLGGVYNSPLHF. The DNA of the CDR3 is TGTGCCAGCAGCTTAGGGGGGGTCTATAATTCACCCCTCCACTTT.

CDR3 coding DNA: TGCGCCAGCAGCTTGGTGCCCGGGGAAGAATGGCATTTT. The encoded protein is CASSLVPGEEWHF. The rearrangement uses TRBV5-1 and TRBJ1-5; D call uncertain. V lost 0 bases, J lost 15 bases, and 16 bases lay in between. Germline CDR1 and CDR2: SGHRS and YFSETQ. The CDR3 has 13 residues.

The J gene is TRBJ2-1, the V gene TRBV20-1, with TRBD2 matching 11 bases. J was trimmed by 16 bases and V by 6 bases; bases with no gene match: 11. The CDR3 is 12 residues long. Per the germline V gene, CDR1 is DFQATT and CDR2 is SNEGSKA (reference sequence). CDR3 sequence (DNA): TGCAGTGCCCGTCTAGCGGGAGGCCCTGCTTTCTTC. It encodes CSARLAGGPAFF.

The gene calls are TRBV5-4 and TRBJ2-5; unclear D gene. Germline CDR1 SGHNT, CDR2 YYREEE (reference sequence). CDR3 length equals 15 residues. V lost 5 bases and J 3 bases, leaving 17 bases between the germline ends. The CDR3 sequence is CASSQDGRNEETQYF. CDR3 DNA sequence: TGTGCCAGCAGTCAAGACGGCCGGAATGAAGAGACCCAGTACTTC.

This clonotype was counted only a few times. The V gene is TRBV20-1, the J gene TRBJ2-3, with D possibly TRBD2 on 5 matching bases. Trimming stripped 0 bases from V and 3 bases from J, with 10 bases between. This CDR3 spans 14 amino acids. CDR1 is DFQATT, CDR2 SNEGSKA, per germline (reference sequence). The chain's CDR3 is CSARDQLGTDTQYF. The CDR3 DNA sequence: TGCAGTGCTAGAGATCAACTAGGGACAGATACGCAGTATTTT.

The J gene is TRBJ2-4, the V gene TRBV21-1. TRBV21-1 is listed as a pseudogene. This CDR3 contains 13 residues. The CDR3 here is CASSKGKGNIQYF. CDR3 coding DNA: TGTGCCAGCAGCAAAGGGAAAGGAAACATTCAGTACTTC.

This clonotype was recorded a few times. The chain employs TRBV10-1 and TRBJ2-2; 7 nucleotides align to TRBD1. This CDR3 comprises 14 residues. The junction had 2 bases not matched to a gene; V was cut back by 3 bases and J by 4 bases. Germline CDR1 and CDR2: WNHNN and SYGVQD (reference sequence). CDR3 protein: CASSEPGGTGELFF. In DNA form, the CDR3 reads TGCGCCAGCAGTGAACCAGGGGGCACCGGGGAGCTGTTTTTT.

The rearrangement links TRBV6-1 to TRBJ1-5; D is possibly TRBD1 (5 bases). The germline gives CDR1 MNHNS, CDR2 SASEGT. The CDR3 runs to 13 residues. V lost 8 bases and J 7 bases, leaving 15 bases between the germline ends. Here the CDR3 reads CASRDRGDQPQHF. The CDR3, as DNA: TGTGCCAGCCGGGACCGGGGGGACCAGCCCCAGCATTTT.

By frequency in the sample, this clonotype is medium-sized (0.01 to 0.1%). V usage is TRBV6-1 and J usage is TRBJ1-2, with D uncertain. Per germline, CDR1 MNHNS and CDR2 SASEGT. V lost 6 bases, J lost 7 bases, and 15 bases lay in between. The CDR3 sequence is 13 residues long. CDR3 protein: CASSPGSPSGYTF. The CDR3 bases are TGTGCCAGCAGCCCGGGCAGTCCAAGTGGCTACACCTTC.

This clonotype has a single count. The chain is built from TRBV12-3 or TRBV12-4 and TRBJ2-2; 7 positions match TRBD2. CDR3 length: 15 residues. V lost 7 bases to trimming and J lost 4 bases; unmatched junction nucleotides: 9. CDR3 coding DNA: TGTGCCAGCACCCGGGGGGACGGGCGCACCGGGGAGCTGTTTTTT. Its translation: CASTRGDGRTGELFF.

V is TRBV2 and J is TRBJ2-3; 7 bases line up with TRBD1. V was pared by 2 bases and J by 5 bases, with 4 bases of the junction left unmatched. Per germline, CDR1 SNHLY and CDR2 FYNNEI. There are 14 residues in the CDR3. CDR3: CASSERQGGDTQYF. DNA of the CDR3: TGTGCCAGCAGTGAAAGACAGGGTGGAGATACGCAGTATTTT.

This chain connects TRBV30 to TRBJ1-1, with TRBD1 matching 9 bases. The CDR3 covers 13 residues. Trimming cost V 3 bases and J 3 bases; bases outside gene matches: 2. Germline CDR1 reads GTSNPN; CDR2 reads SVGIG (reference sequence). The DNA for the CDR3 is TGTGCCTGGAGCCGACAGGGGGACACTGAAGCTTTCTTT. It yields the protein CAWSRQGDTEAFF. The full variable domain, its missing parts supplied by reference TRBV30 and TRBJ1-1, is SQTIHQWPATLVQPVGSPLSLECTVEGTSNPNLYWYRQAAGRGLQLLFYSVGIGQISSEVPQNLSASRPQDRQFILSSKKLLLSDSGFYLCAWSRQGDTEAFFGQGTRLTVV.

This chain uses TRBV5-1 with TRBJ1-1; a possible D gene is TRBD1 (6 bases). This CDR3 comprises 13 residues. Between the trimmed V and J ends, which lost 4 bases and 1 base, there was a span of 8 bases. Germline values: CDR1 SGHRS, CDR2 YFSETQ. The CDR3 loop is CASSAGENTEAFF. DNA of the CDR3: TGCGCCAGCAGCGCAGGGGAGAACACTGAAGCTTTCTTT.

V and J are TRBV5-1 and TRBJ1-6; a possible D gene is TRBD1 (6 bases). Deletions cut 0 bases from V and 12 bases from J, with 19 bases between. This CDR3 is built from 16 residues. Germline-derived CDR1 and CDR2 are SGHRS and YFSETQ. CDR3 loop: CASSLDGPGASGPLHF. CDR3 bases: TGCGCCAGCAGCTTGGACGGTCCAGGGGCCTCTGGACCCCTCCACTTT.